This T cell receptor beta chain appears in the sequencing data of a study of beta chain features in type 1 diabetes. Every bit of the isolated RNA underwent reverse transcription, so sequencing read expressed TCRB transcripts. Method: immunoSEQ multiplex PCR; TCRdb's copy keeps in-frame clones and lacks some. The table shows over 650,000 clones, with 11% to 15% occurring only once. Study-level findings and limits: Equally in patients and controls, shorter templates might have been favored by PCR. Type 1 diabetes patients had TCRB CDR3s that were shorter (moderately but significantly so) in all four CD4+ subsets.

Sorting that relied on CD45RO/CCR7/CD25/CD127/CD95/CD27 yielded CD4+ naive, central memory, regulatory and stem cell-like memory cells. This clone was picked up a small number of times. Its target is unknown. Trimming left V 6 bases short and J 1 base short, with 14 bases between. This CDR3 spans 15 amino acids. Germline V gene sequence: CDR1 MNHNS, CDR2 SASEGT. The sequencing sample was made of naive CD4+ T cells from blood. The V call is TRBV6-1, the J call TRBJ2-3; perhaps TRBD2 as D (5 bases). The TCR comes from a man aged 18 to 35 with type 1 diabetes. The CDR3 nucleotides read TGTGCCAGCAGGCAGGTGGCGGGCGGCACAGATACGCAGTATTTT. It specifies CASRQVAGGTDTQYF.